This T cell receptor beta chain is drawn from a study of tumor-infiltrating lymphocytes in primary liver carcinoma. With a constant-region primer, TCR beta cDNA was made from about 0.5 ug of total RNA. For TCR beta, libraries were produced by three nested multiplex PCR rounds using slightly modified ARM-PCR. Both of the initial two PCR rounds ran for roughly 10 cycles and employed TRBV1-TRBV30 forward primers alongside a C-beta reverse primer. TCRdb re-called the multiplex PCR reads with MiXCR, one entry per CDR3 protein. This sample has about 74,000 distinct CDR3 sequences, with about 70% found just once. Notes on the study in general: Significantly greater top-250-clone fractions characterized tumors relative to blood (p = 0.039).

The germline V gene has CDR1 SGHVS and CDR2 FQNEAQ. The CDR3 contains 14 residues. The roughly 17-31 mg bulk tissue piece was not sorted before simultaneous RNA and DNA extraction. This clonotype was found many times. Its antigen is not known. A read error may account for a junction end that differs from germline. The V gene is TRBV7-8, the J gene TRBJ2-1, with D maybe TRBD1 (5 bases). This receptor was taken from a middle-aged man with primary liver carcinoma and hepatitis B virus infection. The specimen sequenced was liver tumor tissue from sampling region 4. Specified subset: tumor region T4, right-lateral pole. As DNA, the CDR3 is TGTGCCAGCAGCTTTGGAGCAGCCAGGGTTAAAGGGATCTTC. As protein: CASSFGAARVKGIF.